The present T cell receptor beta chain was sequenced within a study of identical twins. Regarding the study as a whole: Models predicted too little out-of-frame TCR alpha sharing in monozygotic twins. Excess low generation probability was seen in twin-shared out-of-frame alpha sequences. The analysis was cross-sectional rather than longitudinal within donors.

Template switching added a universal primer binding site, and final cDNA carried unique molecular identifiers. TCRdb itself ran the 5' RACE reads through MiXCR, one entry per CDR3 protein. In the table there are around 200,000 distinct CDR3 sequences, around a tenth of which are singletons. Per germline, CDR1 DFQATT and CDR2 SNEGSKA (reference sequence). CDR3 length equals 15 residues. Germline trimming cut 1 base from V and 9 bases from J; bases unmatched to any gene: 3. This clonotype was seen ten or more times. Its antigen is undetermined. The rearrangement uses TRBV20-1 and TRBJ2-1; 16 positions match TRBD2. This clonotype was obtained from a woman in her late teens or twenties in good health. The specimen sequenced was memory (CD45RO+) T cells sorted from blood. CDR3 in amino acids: CSARAGTSGRGEQFF. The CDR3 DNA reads TGCAGTGCTAGAGCCGGGACTAGCGGGAGGGGTGAGCAGTTCTTC.